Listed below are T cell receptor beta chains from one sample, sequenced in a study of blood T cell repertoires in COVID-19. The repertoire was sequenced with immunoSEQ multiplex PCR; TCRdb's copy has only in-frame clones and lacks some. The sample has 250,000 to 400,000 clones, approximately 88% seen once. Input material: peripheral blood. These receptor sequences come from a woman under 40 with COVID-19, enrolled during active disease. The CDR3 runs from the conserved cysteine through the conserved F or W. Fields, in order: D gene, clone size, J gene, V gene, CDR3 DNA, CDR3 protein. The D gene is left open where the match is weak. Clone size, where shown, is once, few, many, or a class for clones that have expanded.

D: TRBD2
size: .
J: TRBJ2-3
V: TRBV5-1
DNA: TGCGCCAGCAGCTTGCCGACTAGCGGGGATACGCAGTATTTT
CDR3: CASSLPTSGDTQYF

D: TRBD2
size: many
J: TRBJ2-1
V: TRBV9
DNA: TGTGCCAGCAGCGCCCAGGGACTAGCGGGGGAGTACAATGAGCAGTTCTTC
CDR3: CASSAQGLAGEYNEQFF

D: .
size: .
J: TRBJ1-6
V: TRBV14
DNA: TGTGCCAGCAGTCATCCGGGGAATTCCTATAATTCACCCCTCCACTTT
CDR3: CASSHPGNSYNSPLHF

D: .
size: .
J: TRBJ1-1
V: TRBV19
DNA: TGTGCCAGTAGTACCTTTAAAATGGGACACCTTAACACTGAAGCTTTCTTT
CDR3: CASSTFKMGHLNTEAFF

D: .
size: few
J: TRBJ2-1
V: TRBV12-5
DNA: TGTGCTAGTGGTTTGTCCCCGCGTGCCCCCTACAATGAGCAGTTCTTC
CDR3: CASGLSPRAPYNEQFF

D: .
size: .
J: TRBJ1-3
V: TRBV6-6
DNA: TGTGCCAGCAGTTATGTAGGCGGGGGGTCTGGAAACACCATATATTTT
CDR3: CASSYVGGGSGNTIYF

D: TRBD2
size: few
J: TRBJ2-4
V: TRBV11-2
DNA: TGTGCCAGCAGCTTAGCTTCGTCGGGGACTAGCAAAAACATTCAGTACTTC
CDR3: CASSLASSGTSKNIQYF

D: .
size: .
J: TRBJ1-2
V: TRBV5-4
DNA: TGTGCCAGCAGCGTGAACAGGGACTATGGCTACACCTTC
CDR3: CASSVNRDYGYTF

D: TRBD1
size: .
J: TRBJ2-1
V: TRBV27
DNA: TGTGCCAGCAGTCCCCGGACAGGGGGCCTTGGTGAGCAGTTCTTC
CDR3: CASSPRTGGLGEQFF

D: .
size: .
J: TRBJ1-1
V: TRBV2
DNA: TGTGCCAGAAGTACCCTCGACAGTGAAGCTTTCTTT
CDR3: CARSTLDSEAFF

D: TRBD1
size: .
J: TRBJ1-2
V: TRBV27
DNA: TGTGCCAGCAGGTCTAGACAGGGGGCCGGAGGCTACACCTTC
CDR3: CASRSRQGAGGYTF

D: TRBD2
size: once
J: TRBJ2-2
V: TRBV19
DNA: TGTGCCAGTAGAAGAAGGACTAGCGGGGGGCTGGGCGGGGAGCTGTTTTTT
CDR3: CASRRRTSGGLGGELFF

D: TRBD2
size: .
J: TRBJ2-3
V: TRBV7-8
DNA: TGTGCCAGCAGCGTAAGACTAGCGGGCCCCTCCGATACGCAGTATTTT
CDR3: CASSVRLAGPSDTQYF

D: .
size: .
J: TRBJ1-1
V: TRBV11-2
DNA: TGTGCCAGCAGCTTCCACAGGTTGAACACTGAAGCTTTCTTT
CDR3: CASSFHRLNTEAFF

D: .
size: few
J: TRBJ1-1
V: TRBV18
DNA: TGTGCCAGCTCACCACTGGGGGGAGGGGATACTGAAGCTTTCTTT
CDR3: CASSPLGGGDTEAFF

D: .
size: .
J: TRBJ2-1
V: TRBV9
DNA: TGTGCCAGCAGCCCCCACGGCAATGAGCAGTTCTTC
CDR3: CASSPHGNEQFF

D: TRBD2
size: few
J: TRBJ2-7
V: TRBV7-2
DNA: TGTGCCAGCAGCCCCGACCGACTAGCGGGGGGATCCTACGAGCAGTACTTC
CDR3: CASSPDRLAGGSYEQYF

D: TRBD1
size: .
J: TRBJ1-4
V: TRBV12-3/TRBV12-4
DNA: TGTGCCAGCTGGGACAGGGAAAAAGAAAAACTGTTTTTT
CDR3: CASWDREKEKLFF

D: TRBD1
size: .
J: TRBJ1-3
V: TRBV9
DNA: TGTGCCAGCAGCAGAGGGACAGACTCTGGAAACACCATATATTTT
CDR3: CASSRGTDSGNTIYF

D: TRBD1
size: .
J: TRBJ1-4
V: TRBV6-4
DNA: TGTGCCAGCAGTGACTCTAGGGGGCATGAAAAACTGTTTTTT
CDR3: CASSDSRGHEKLFF

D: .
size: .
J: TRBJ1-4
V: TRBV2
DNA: TGTGCCAGCAACCAGGGGCATGAAAAACTGTTTTTT
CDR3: CASNQGHEKLFF

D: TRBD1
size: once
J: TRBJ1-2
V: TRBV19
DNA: TGTGCCAGTAGTCCAGACAGGGGCGTTTATGGCTACACCTTC
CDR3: CASSPDRGVYGYTF

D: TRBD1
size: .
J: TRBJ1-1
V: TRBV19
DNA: TGTGCCAGTAGTCGGACAGGGATGAACACTGAAGCTTTCTTT
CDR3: CASSRTGMNTEAFF

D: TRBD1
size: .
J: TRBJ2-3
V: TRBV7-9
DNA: TGTGCCAGCAGCTTATCTGGGCGGTTGAGGGGGCTGGATACGCAGTATTTT
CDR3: CASSLSGRLRGLDTQYF

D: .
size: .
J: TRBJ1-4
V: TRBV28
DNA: TGTGCCAGCAGAGGGGGTAATGAAAAACTGTTTTTT
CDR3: CASRGGNEKLFF

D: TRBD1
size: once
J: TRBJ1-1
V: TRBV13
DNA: TGTGCCAGCACCATACTAGGGGGCTTGAGGACTGAAGCTTTCTTT
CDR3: CASTILGGLRTEAFF

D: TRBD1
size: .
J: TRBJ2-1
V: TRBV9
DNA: TGTGCCAGCAGCGTTGACAGGGGAGTGAACAATGAGCAGTTCTTC
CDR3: CASSVDRGVNNEQFF

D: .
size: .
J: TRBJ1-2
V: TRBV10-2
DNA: TGCGCCAGCAGTAGTCAAAGGACTGGGGTTAACTATGGCTACACCTTC
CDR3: CASSSQRTGVNYGYTF

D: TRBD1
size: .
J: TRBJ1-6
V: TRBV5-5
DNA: TGTGCCAGCAGCTTTGTAACAGGGGCGAAGGGTTCACCCCTCCACTTT
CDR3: CASSFVTGAKGSPLHF